These 11 T cell receptor beta chains came from one sample sequenced in a study of memory CD4+ T cells and cytomegalovirus serostatus. Here immunoSEQ multiplex PCR was the method, and the copy in TCRdb shows in-frame clones only, minus some. The table lists 45,000 to 60,000 clones, around 88% of them singletons. The sort gate was single viable CD3+CD4+CD8-CD45RO+ cells for memory CD4+ T cells. The sample was memory CD4+ T cells from blood. These receptors all come from an adult in good health and CMV-seropositive.

J is TRBJ2-3 and V is TRBV11-2; D gene ambiguous. The V end was cut by 1 base, the J end by 6 bases, with 5 bases between. The V gene's germline CDR1 is SGHAT and CDR2 FQNNGV. This CDR3 spans 12 amino acids. The CDR3 DNA is TGTGCCAGCAGCTTAGTTCGGGATACGCAGTATTTT. Residues: CASSLVRDTQYF.

The CDR3 nucleotides are TGCGCCAGCAGCCCATCGGGACAAGGTACAGGTACAGATACGCAGTATTTT. It yields the protein CASSPSGQGTGTDTQYF. The V gene is TRBV5-1, the J gene TRBJ2-3, with D perhaps matching TRBD1 (6 bases). The CDR3 spans 17 residues. The V end lost 4 bases, the J end lost 3 bases, and 21 bases lay between the germline ends. CDR1 SGHRS and CDR2 YFSETQ come from the germline V gene.

Of note for this clone: Other DNA sequences from this sample encode an identical CDR3 as well. The gene calls are TRBV4-3 and TRBJ2-1; TRBD1 agrees at 7 bases. The germline CDR1 and CDR2 sequences are LGHNA and YSLEER. V lost 0 bases, J lost 5 bases, and 4 bases stayed unmatched. This CDR3 comprises 15 residues. The CDR3 sequence: CASSQDRQGHNEQFF. The CDR3 DNA sequence: TGCGCCAGCAGCCAAGATCGACAGGGTCACAATGAGCAGTTCTTC.

The V and J genes are TRBV21-1 and TRBJ1-4; TRBD1 was called by the table and not checked on the DNA. TRBV21-1 is tagged as a pseudogene. This CDR3 has 20 residues. The CDR3 sequence is CASSPGSKDRGRMAGEKLFF. DNA of the CDR3: TGTGCCAGCAGCCCTGGCTCAAAGGACAGGGGAAGGATGGCGGGTGAAAAACTGTTTTTT.

J is TRBJ2-1 and V is TRBV9, with D possibly matching TRBD1 (6 bases). The V gene's germline CDR1 is SGDLS and CDR2 YYNGEE. The V and J ends lost 2 bases and 0 bases respectively, with 15 bases between them. The CDR3 covers 17 residues. This CDR3 reads CASSVRSQGSSYNEQFF. CDR3 nucleotide sequence: TGTGCCAGCAGCGTCCGATCACAGGGAAGCTCCTACAATGAGCAGTTCTTC. Full variable domain (remainder filled in from reference TRBV9 and TRBJ2-1): DSGVTQTPKHLITATGQRVTLRCSPRSGDLSVYWYQQSLDQGLQFLIQYYNGEERAKGNILERFSAQQFPDLHSELNLSSLELGDSALYFCASSVRSQGSSYNEQFFGPGTRLTVL.

The V gene is TRBV5-4, the J gene TRBJ2-2; 7 bases are shared with TRBD2. Germline assignment: CDR1 SGHNT and CDR2 YYREEE (reference sequence). V shed 3 bases and J 7 bases; nucleotides not matched to a gene: 9. The CDR3 is made up of 15 amino acids. CDR3 protein: CASSSQTSALGELFF. CDR3 in DNA: TGTGCCAGCAGCTCACAAACTAGCGCGCTCGGGGAGCTGTTTTTT.

The chain carries TRBV5-1 and TRBJ2-3; D ambiguous. Deletions cut 4 bases from V and 0 bases from J, with 9 bases between. Germline lookup yields CDR1 SGHRS and CDR2 YFSETQ. This CDR3 region has 14 residues. CDR3 nucleotide sequence: TGCGCCAGCAGCCGTTTACAGAGCACAGATACGCAGTATTTT. As protein: CASSRLQSTDTQYF.

This chain uses TRBV10-1 with TRBJ2-2, with 10 bases aligning to TRBD2. CDR1 is WNHNN, CDR2 SYGVQD, per germline (reference sequence). There are 16 residues in the CDR3. The ends lost 5 bases at V and 0 bases at J; junction bases unmatched: 3. The CDR3 reads CASSPGLAANTGELFF. The CDR3 DNA is TGCGCCAGCAGTCCCGGACTAGCGGCGAACACCGGGGAGCTGTTTTTT.

The J gene is TRBJ1-3, the V gene TRBV6-5; D perhaps matches TRBD1 (6 bases). The V end lost 0 bases, the J end lost 2 bases, and 11 bases lay between the germline ends. Per germline, CDR1 MNHEY and CDR2 SVGAGI. The CDR3 is 16 residues long. As DNA, the CDR3 is TGTGCCAGCAGTTACTCGGCCTGGACAGCTGGAAACACCATATATTTT. Its translation: CASSYSAWTAGNTIYF.

This rearrangement joins TRBV6-5 to TRBJ2-7; D perhaps matches TRBD1 (6 bases). Trimming removed 2 bases from V and 2 bases from J, with 13 bases in between. The CDR3 has 15 residues. Germline CDR1 MNHEY, CDR2 SVGAGI. For the CDR3, the DNA is TGTGCCAGCAGTTACGAGAGGACAGCTCCCTACGAGCAGTACTTC. Translation: CASSYERTAPYEQYF.

The V and J genes are TRBV28 and TRBJ2-1; perhaps TRBD1 as D (5 bases). Trimming stripped 4 bases from V and 6 bases from J, with 25 bases between. The CDR3 length is 18 residues. The germline V gene encodes CDR1 MDHEN and CDR2 SYDVKM. The CDR3: CASSSPTVGRRWPNEQFF. Written as DNA, the CDR3 is TGTGCCAGCAGTTCCCCGACAGTCGGGCGTCGTTGGCCCAATGAGCAGTTCTTC.